These 31 T cell receptor beta chains came from one sample sequenced in a study of long-term antiretroviral therapy in people with HIV (dated by TCRdb to about 2022). The immunoSEQ hsTCRB v3.0 assay was used at survey level resolution to sequence the TRB variable region. Drawn from immuneACCESS, this table holds only the in-frame rearrangements with V and J called that TCRdb kept. Clones are partly lost; checked studies trace under half to an unresolved V gene and leave the rest unexplained. This sample comprises about 21,000 clones, 79% of them detected only once. The top ten clonotypes cover about 8.4% of the sample. The specimen comprised unsorted PBMCs, sampled 4.1 years after starting antiretroviral therapy. The source is a woman between 40 and 50 years old with HIV.

The chain combines TRBV19 with TRBJ1-1, with a weak D call TRBD1 (5 bases). V was clipped by 9 bases and J by 2 bases, with 16 bases between them. Per germline, CDR1 LNHDA and CDR2 SQIVND (reference sequence). CDR3 length: 14 amino acids. The DNA for the CDR3 is TGTGCCAGCTTCCTGGGAGGGGCTAACACTGAAGCTTTCTTT. Translating gives CASFLGGANTEAFF.

This clone was recorded only once. This chain uses TRBV5-4 with TRBJ2-5; tentatively, D is TRBD1 (6 bases). Trimming left V 0 bases short and J 5 bases short, with 11 bases between. Per the germline V gene, CDR1 is SGHNT and CDR2 is YYREEE (reference sequence). This CDR3 region has 14 residues. The DNA for the CDR3 is TGTGCCAGCAGCTTGGAAGGGGGTCAGGAGACCCAGTACTTC. As protein: CASSLEGGQETQYF.

This chain connects TRBV5-1 to TRBJ2-7; D is uncertain. The V gene lost 1 base and the J gene lost 3 bases, with 8 bases spanning the gap. Looked up from germline, CDR1 is SGHRS and CDR2 is YFSETQ. This CDR3 region has 13 residues. CDR3 DNA: TGCGCCAGCAGCTTGAGTTCCGTCTACGAGCAGTACTTC. It encodes CASSLSSVYEQYF.

The table lists this clone with a count of one. This CDR3 is CASSLGGHRGGNSPLHF. In nucleotides, the CDR3 is TGTGCCAGCAGCTTGGGGGGGCACAGGGGTGGCAATTCACCCCTCCACTTT. The chain carries TRBV11-3 and TRBJ1-6, with TRBD1 identical over 7 bases. CDR3 length: 17 residues. Germline CDR1 SGHNT, CDR2 YENEEA. J gave up 7 bases and V 3 bases, and 12 bases lay outside the gene matches.

V and J are TRBV4-1 and TRBJ1-1; the match to TRBD1 covers 9 bases. V shed 3 bases and J 4 bases; nucleotides not matched to a gene: 12. CDR3 length: 17 residues. CDR1 is MGHRA and CDR2 is YSYEKL in the germline V gene. CDR3 residues: CASSQAGTGRVGTEAFF. In nucleotides, the CDR3 is TGCGCCAGCAGCCAGGCAGGGACAGGGAGGGTAGGCACTGAAGCTTTCTTT.

The CDR3 bases are TGTGCCAGCAGCTTTACAGTCAATCTTGAAGCTTTCTTT. As protein: CASSFTVNLEAFF. The chain carries TRBV5-6 and TRBJ1-1; D is unclear. V was trimmed by 2 bases and J by 7 bases, leaving 12 bases between them. CDR1 and CDR2 from the germline V gene are SGHDT and YYEEEE. The CDR3 spans 13 residues.

The chain has TRBV7-2 and TRBJ1-5; the D is unclear. The CDR3 consists of 15 residues. Trimming shortened V by 5 bases and J by 2 bases, and 13 bases separated the two germline ends. Germline V lookup: CDR1 SGHTA, CDR2 FQGNSA. CDR3 DNA: TGTGCCAGCAGCCCCAGTGGAGTCCGCAATCAGCCCCAGCATTTT. Amino acid sequence: CASSPSGVRNQPQHF.

The CDR3 region is CASSLEGWVNYGYTF. Here the CDR3 DNA reads TGTGCCAGCAGTTTAGAAGGGTGGGTCAACTATGGCTACACCTTC. J is TRBJ1-2 and V is TRBV28, with D unresolved. This CDR3 is 15 amino acids long. Germline-derived CDR1 and CDR2 are MDHEN and SYDVKM. Trimming pared 2 bases from V and 2 bases from J, leaving 12 bases between.

The rearrangement uses TRBV5-1 and TRBJ2-3; D not certain. Germline assignment: CDR1 SGHRS and CDR2 YFSETQ. CDR3 length equals 14 residues. Trimming took off 0 bases at V and 0 bases at J, with 5 bases between the two ends. In nucleotides, the CDR3 is TGCGCCAGCAGCTTGGCGGAGAGCACAGATACGCAGTATTTT. Translated, it gives CASSLAESTDTQYF.

The genes are TRBV19 and TRBJ1-1; D perhaps matches TRBD1 (6 bases). Trimming cost V 6 bases and J 4 bases, with 12 bases left between them. In germline, CDR1 is LNHDA, CDR2 SQIVND (reference sequence). The CDR3 sequence is 13 residues long. CDR3 coding DNA: TGTGCCAGTAGGAACAGGGTAAGCACTGAAGCTTTCTTT. This translates into CASRNRVSTEAFF.

The chain combines TRBV10-1 with TRBJ2-3, with D possibly being TRBD2 (6 bases). Germline-derived CDR1 and CDR2 are WNHNN and SYGVQD (reference sequence). CDR3 length: 13 amino acids. Between the trimmed V and J ends, which lost 4 bases and 6 bases, there was a span of 11 bases. In DNA form, the CDR3 reads TGCGCCAGCAGTGGGGGGGTTGGGGATACGCAGTATTTT. It specifies CASSGGVGDTQYF.

The rearrangement joins TRBV14 to TRBJ1-1; no reliable D call. Germline V gene sequence: CDR1 SGHDN, CDR2 FVKESK. V lost 0 bases, J lost 4 bases, and 12 bases lay in between. CDR3 length equals 15 residues. The CDR3 loop reads CASSQENYVGTEAFF. CDR3 sequence (DNA): TGTGCCAGCAGCCAAGAAAATTATGTGGGCACTGAAGCTTTCTTT.

V usage is TRBV11-2 and J usage is TRBJ2-2, with D unresolved. Germline lookup yields CDR1 SGHAT and CDR2 FQNNGV. The CDR3 contains 13 residues. V was shortened by 2 bases and J by 4 bases, with 5 bases between the two germline ends. The CDR3 region is CASSLLVTGELFF. The DNA for the CDR3 is TGTGCCAGCAGCTTATTGGTCACCGGGGAGCTGTTTTTT.

J is TRBJ1-3 and V is TRBV28; weak D call: TRBD1 (5 bases). V lost 6 bases to trimming and J lost 0 bases, with 12 bases between them. This CDR3 has 15 residues. In germline, CDR1 is MDHEN, CDR2 SYDVKM. This chain's CDR3 is CASSEQEDSGNTIYF. CDR3 DNA: TGTGCCAGCAGCGAACAGGAGGACTCTGGAAACACCATATATTTT.

The chain couples TRBV10-3 to TRBJ2-1; 9 positions match TRBD1. The CDR3 length is 16 residues. The V segment lost 7 bases and the J segment 15 bases; nucleotides outside the gene matches: 22. Per germline, CDR1 ENHRY and CDR2 SYGVKD. The CDR3 loop reads CAINTNRDREEGGRFF. CDR3 bases: TGTGCCATCAACACAAACCGGGACAGGGAGGAAGGGGGTCGGTTCTTC.

V gene TRBV7-6 combines with J gene TRBJ2-7, with 7 bases identical to TRBD1. Germline-derived CDR1 and CDR2 are SGHVS and FNYEAQ. This CDR3 contains 13 residues. V shed 1 base and J 5 bases; nucleotides not matched to a gene: 2. The CDR3 protein is CASSLGGTDEQYF. CDR3 nucleotide sequence: TGTGCCAGCAGCTTAGGGGGGACAGACGAGCAGTACTTC.

The V gene is TRBV4-3, the J gene TRBJ1-3; D is perhaps TRBD1 (6 bases). The CDR3 sequence is 14 residues long. The V gene's germline CDR1 is LGHNA and CDR2 YSLEER. V lost 4 bases to trimming and J lost 0 bases, with 7 bases between them. CDR3 protein: CASSRTDSGNTIYF. The CDR3 DNA reads TGCGCCAGCAGCCGGACAGACTCTGGAAACACCATATATTTT.

V and J are TRBV21-1 and TRBJ2-7; the DNA was not compared with TRBD1, the D call given in the table. TRBV21-1 is termed a pseudogene. The CDR3 runs 16 residues. The CDR3 coding sequence is TGTGCCAGCAGCGGAGACAGGAGATCGAGCTCCTACGAGCAGTACTTC. It encodes CASSGDRRSSSYEQYF.

The chain couples TRBV5-5 to TRBJ1-5; D remains ambiguous. V was trimmed by 5 bases and J by 2 bases, leaving 17 bases between them. Germline V lookup: CDR1 SGHKS, CDR2 YYEKEE (reference sequence). CDR3 length: 16 residues. The CDR3 DNA follows: TGTGCCAGCAGGCGTACCCCCGGGGATGGCAATCAGCCCCAGCATTTT. It yields the protein CASRRTPGDGNQPQHF.

The DNA for the CDR3 is TGCGCCTCCAGGATGGCTGGAATGAACACTGAAGCTTTCTTT. Translating it yields CASRMAGMNTEAFF. The J gene is TRBJ1-1, the V gene TRBV5-1, with D uncertain. The germline CDR1 and CDR2 sequences are SGHRS and YFSETQ. Trimming removed 10 bases at V and 0 bases at J, with 16 bases between. CDR3 size: 14 residues.

This chain links TRBV6-5 with TRBJ2-3; 7 positions agree with TRBD1. The CDR3 is made up of 15 amino acids. J lost 6 bases, V lost 0 bases, and 6 bases had no gene match. Germline V gives CDR1 MNHEY, CDR2 SVGAGI. In nucleotides, the CDR3 is TGTGCCAGCAGTTACTCTAGCAGGGGGTGGGATACGCAGTATTTT. This encodes CASSYSSRGWDTQYF.

This chain joins TRBV11-2 and TRBJ2-1, with D unresolved. The CDR3 runs 13 residues. V lost 6 bases and J 6 bases, leaving 12 bases between the germline ends. Germline V lookup: CDR1 SGHAT, CDR2 FQNNGV. CDR3 loop: CASRSLGSNEQFF. CDR3 DNA sequence: TGTGCCAGCAGATCTTTGGGCTCCAATGAGCAGTTCTTC.

The chain is built from TRBV7-8 and TRBJ2-1; D may be TRBD2 (6 bases). The CDR3 spans 15 residues. CDR1 and CDR2 from the germline V gene are SGHVS and FQNEAQ. V was trimmed by 5 bases and J by 0 bases, leaving 11 bases between them. The chain's CDR3 is CASSPRDFSYNEQFF. Here the CDR3 DNA reads TGTGCCAGCAGCCCAAGGGACTTCTCCTACAATGAGCAGTTCTTC.

The V gene is TRBV6-5, the J gene TRBJ1-1; D not resolved. The germline V gene has CDR1 MNHEY and CDR2 SVGAGI. There are 14 residues in the CDR3. V lost 5 bases and J lost 11, with 21 bases in between. CDR3: CASSTPGLQASAFF. DNA for the CDR3: TGTGCCAGCAGTACCCCGGGCCTCCAGGCTTCGGCTTTCTTT.

The chain recombines TRBV4-1 with TRBJ2-7; 7 positions match TRBD2. CDR1 and CDR2 (germline): MGHRA, YSYEKL. V was pared by 1 base and J by 5 bases, with 5 bases of the junction left unmatched. The CDR3 totals 14 residues. As DNA, the CDR3 is TGCGCCAGCAGCCAAGGGGGAGGGCTCGACGAGCAGTACTTC. Translating it yields CASSQGGGLDEQYF.

The J gene is TRBJ2-1, the V gene TRBV2, with 11 bases lining up with TRBD2. This CDR3 contains 15 residues. Germline V gene sequence: CDR1 SNHLY, CDR2 FYNNEI. Germline trimming cut 3 bases from V and 4 bases from J; bases unmatched to any gene: 2. This chain's CDR3 is CASSETSGVYNEQFF. The DNA for the CDR3 is TGTGCCAGCAGTGAGACTAGCGGGGTTTACAATGAGCAGTTCTTC.

The V call is TRBV2, the J call TRBJ1-1; D is uncertain. The V and J ends lost 7 bases and 1 base respectively, with 13 bases between them. The CDR3 runs to 14 residues. Per germline, CDR1 SNHLY and CDR2 FYNNEI. CDR3 in amino acids: CASILDLGNTEAFF. The CDR3 DNA follows: TGTGCCAGCATTCTCGACCTAGGGAACACTGAAGCTTTCTTT.

The chain recombines TRBV5-1 with TRBJ2-1; perhaps TRBD1 as D (6 bases). Trimming took off 5 bases at V and 7 bases at J, with 13 bases between the two ends. The CDR3 length is 13 residues. In germline, CDR1 is SGHRS, CDR2 YFSETQ. The CDR3 region is CASRTGQGNEQFF. CDR3 coding DNA: TGCGCCAGCAGAACGGGACAAGGGAATGAGCAGTTCTTC.

This clone was seen just once. This rearrangement joins TRBV4-3 to TRBJ1-2, with 8 nucleotides matching TRBD1. Trimming at V came to 4 bases and at J to 0 bases, leaving 7 bases not matched to a gene. Germline V gene data show CDR1 as LGHNA and CDR2 as YSLEER. CDR3 length equals 16 residues. For the CDR3, the DNA is TGCGCCAGCAGCCGAGGGACAGGTGTTGCTAACTATGGCTACACCTTC. It is translated as CASSRGTGVANYGYTF.

This chain uses TRBV19 with TRBJ2-3; D remains unclear. The germline V gene has CDR1 LNHDA and CDR2 SQIVND (reference sequence). V lost 4 bases and J 2 bases, leaving 1 base between the germline ends. The length of the CDR3 is 11 residues. The CDR3 here is CASSNTDTQYF. DNA of the CDR3: TGTGCCAGTAGTAACACAGATACGCAGTATTTT. Based on the CDR3 plus reference TRBV19 and TRBJ2-3, the full variable domain is DGGITQSPKYLFRKEGQNVTLSCEQNLNHDAMYWYRQDPGQGLRLIYYSQIVNDFQKGDIAEGYSVSREKKESFPLTVTSAQKNPTAFYLCASSNTDTQYFGPGTRLTVL.

This rearrangement joins TRBV6-1 to TRBJ2-2, with TRBD1 as a possible D gene (6 bases). The germline V gene encodes CDR1 MNHNS and CDR2 SASEGT. The CDR3 has 15 amino acids. Trimming removed 2 bases at V and 6 bases at J, with 13 bases between. Here the CDR3 DNA reads TGTGCCAGCAGTGAATGGGGAGAGGGGGCCGGGGAGCTGTTTTTT. Translated, it gives CASSEWGEGAGELFF.